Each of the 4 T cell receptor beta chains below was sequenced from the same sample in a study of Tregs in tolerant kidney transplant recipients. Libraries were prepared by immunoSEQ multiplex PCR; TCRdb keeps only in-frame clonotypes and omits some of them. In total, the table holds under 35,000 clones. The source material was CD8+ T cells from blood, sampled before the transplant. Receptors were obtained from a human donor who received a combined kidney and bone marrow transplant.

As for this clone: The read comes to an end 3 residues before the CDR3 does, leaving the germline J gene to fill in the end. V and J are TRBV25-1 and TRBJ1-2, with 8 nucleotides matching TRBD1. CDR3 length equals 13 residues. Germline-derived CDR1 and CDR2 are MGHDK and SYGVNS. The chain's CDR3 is CASSAQGADGYTF. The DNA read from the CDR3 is TGTGCCAGCAGTGCCCAGGGGGCGGACGGC.

The part of the CDR3 DNA that was read is TGCGCCAGCAGCTTGTCCAGGGAACTAAACACTGAA. Its translation is CASSLSRELNTE. The whole CDR3 sequence reads CASSLSRELNTEAFF. The chain joins TRBV5-1 to TRBJ1-1; D may be TRBD1 (5 bases). With the read ending 3 residues before the CDR3 end, the germline J gene is used to fill in that end. With 1 base removed from V and 2 bases from J, the gap between germline ends came to 12 bases. The CDR3 runs to 15 residues. Germline V gene data show CDR1 as SGHRS and CDR2 as YFSETQ.

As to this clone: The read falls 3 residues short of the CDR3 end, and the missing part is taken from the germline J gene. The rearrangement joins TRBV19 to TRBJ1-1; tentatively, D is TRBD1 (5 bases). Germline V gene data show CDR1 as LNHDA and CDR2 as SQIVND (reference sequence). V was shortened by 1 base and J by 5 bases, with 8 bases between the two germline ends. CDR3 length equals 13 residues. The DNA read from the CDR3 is TGTGCCAGTAGTATAGTCCCAGGGACTGAA. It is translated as CASSIVPGTE. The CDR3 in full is CASSIVPGTEAFF.

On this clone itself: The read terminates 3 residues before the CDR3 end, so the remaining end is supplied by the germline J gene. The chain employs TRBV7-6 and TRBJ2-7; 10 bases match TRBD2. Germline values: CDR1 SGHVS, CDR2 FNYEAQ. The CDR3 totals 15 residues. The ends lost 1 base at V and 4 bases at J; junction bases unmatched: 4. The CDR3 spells CASSLVASGGYEQYF. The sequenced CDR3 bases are TGTGCCAGCAGCTTAGTAGCTAGCGGGGGTTACGAG.